Each of the 9 T cell receptor beta chains below was sequenced from the same sample in a study of T cell repertoires in cytomegalovirus infection (dated by TCRdb to between 2018 and 2021). The treatment or condition tag for this specimen amounts to: in vitro stimulation with specific CMV peptide epitopes to enrich CMV-specific T cells. Instrument used: Illumina HiSeq 1500. TCRdb applied fastp at Q25 and MiXCR to the public reads, then kept only in-frame beta chains. Rows are unified per CDR3 protein, each entry keeping the most common DNA and genes. The table for this sample lists roughly 500,000 distinct CDR3 sequences; roughly 42% of them were counted only once. The leading ten clones occupy 35% to 50% of the sample. The antigens these receptors bind are not known. The starting material was cultured PBMCs, obtained from culture after CMV antigen stimulation. These receptors were obtained from a human donor in good health (CMV status not recorded). Some clones in this sample may be carry-over from other donors' samples.

This chain joins TRBV29-1 and TRBJ1-2; 7 bases align to TRBD1. The junction had 20 bases not matched to a gene; V was cut back by 7 bases and J by 6 bases. There are 16 residues in the CDR3. CDR1 SQVTM and CDR2 ANQGSEA come from the germline V gene. The CDR3 is CSAGRDRGRMGDGYTF. The CDR3 DNA sequence: TGCAGCGCCGGACGGGATAGGGGGCGCATGGGGGATGGCTACACCTTC.

The sample holds a few counts of this clonotype. The DNA of the CDR3 is TGTGCCAGCAGCTTAGCGGTCGGACAGGGGTACGAGCAGTACTTC. It yields the protein CASSLAVGQGYEQYF. The chain carries TRBV7-8 and TRBJ2-7, with 9 bases that match TRBD1. The CDR3 sequence is 15 residues long. J was trimmed by 4 bases and V by 0 bases; bases with no gene match: 4. CDR1 SGHVS and CDR2 FQNEAQ come from the germline V gene.

The chain carries TRBV6-1 and TRBJ2-1, with D perhaps TRBD1 or TRBD2 (5 bases each). The CDR3 covers 15 residues. Looked up from germline, CDR1 is MNHNS and CDR2 is SASEGT. Trimming left V 2 bases short and J 2 bases short, with 10 bases between. The CDR3 nucleotides are TGTGCCAGCAGTGAATGGGACCAAGCCTACAATGAGCAGTTCTTC. Its translation is CASSEWDQAYNEQFF.

The table lists this clonotype with a count of one. The chain carries TRBV4-1 and TRBJ2-7, with D maybe TRBD2 (5 bases). The CDR3 spans 16 residues. V was trimmed by 1 base and J by 2 bases, leaving 15 bases between them. From germline, CDR1 is MGHRA and CDR2 YSYEKL. CDR3 nucleotides: TGCGCCAGCAGCCAAGCTGCCTCGGAGGCCGCCTACGAGCAGTACTTC. It is translated as CASSQAASEAAYEQYF.

The rearrangement joins TRBV5-4 to TRBJ1-4; 7 nucleotides match TRBD1. The CDR3 is made up of 14 amino acids. V trimming: 4 bases; J trimming: 4 bases; junction bases outside the gene matches: 4. From germline, CDR1 is SGHNT and CDR2 YYREEE (reference sequence). The CDR3 spells CASSRDSFNEKLFF. The CDR3 coding sequence is TGTGCCAGCAGCCGGGACAGTTTTAATGAAAAACTGTTTTTT. Looking up the rest from reference TRBV5-4 and TRBJ1-4 gives the full variable domain: ETGVTQSPTHLIKTRGQQVTLRCSSQSGHNTVSWYQQALGQGPQFIFQYYREEENGRGNFPPRFSGLQFPNYSSELNVNALELDDSALYLCASSRDSFNEKLFFGSGTQLSVL.

The chain carries TRBV6-2 or TRBV6-3 and TRBJ2-1; 7 nucleotides agree with TRBD2. J was trimmed by 0 bases and V by 2 bases; bases with no gene match: 4. There are 16 residues in the CDR3. CDR1 and CDR2 (germline): MNHEY, SVGEGT. CDR3 bases: TGTGCCAGCAGTTACGGATCTAGCGGCTCCTACAATGAGCAGTTCTTC. The encoded protein is CASSYGSSGSYNEQFF.

This clonotype came up a few times. The gene calls are TRBV7-9 and TRBJ2-1; 15 nucleotides line up with TRBD2. The germline V gene has CDR1 SEHNR and CDR2 FQNEAQ (reference sequence). The J segment lost 10 bases and the V segment lost 3 bases, leaving 7 bases of the junction unmatched. The CDR3 extends over 16 amino acids. As DNA, the CDR3 is TGTGCCAGCAGCTTCTATGGACTAGCGGGGGGGGAAGAGCAGTTCTTC. As protein: CASSFYGLAGGEEQFF.

This clonotype was detected ten times or more. The V call is TRBV7-2, the J call TRBJ2-2; 8 positions match TRBD2. CDR1 SGHTA and CDR2 FQGNSA come from the germline V gene. This CDR3 has 16 residues. The trim removed 5 bases at V and 4 bases at J, leaving 9 bases unmatched. The CDR3 bases are TGTGCCAGCAGCCTGTTAGCGGGATGGGGCACCGGGGAGCTGTTTTTT. As protein: CASSLLAGWGTGELFF.

This clonotype was counted a few times. V usage is TRBV6-2 or TRBV6-3 and J usage is TRBJ2-2, with D perhaps TRBD2 (5 bases). Germline values: CDR1 MNHEY, CDR2 SVGEGT. Trimming removed 5 bases from V and 7 bases from J, with 8 bases in between. The CDR3 extends over 12 amino acids. The chain's CDR3 is CASSKDFGELFF. CDR3 nucleotides: TGTGCCAGCAGTAAGGACTTCGGGGAGCTGTTTTTT.